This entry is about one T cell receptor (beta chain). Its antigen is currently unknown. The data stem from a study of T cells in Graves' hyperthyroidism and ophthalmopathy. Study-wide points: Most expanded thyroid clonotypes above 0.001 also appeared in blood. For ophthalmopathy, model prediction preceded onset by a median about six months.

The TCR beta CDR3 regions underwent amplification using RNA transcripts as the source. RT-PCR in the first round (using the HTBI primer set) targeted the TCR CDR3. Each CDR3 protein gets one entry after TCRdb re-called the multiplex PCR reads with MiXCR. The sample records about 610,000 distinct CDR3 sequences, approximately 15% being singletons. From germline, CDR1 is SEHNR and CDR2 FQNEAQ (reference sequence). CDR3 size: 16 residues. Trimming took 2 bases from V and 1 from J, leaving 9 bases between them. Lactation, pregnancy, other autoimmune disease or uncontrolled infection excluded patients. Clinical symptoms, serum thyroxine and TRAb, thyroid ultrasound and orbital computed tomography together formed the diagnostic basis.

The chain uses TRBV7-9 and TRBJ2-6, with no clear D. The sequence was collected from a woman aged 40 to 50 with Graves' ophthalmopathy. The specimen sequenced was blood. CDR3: CASSLSILSGANVLTF. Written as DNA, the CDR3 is TGTGCCAGCAGCTTATCTATATTATCTGGGGCCAACGTCCTGACTTTC. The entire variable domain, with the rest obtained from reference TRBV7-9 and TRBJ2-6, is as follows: DTGVSQNPRHKITKRGQNVTFRCDPISEHNRLYWYRQTLGQGPEFLTYFQNEAQLEKSRLLSDRFSAERPKGSFSTLEIQRTEQGDSAMYLCASSLSILSGANVLTFGAGSRLTVL.